The clone carrying this TCR beta chain was observed a handful of times. What it binds is not known. This sample is drawn from a study of cytomegalovirus exposure and HLA in healthy donors. Findings and limits, study-wide: In vitro testing confirmed a few CMV-associated chains as specific for CMV antigens.

Profiling relied on immunoSEQ multiplex PCR, and the TCRdb table lists in-frame clones only, not all of them. The table has some 320,000 clones, 87% seen once. Trimming left V 6 bases short and J 8 bases short, with 16 bases between. The CDR3 consists of 12 residues. Germline V gene lookup returns CDR1 SQVTM and CDR2 ANQGSEA. The sample was PBMCs. This sequence originates from a woman aged 25 to 39 in good health and CMV-seropositive. The V and J genes are TRBV29-1 and TRBJ1-2; D is perhaps TRBD1 (6 bases). CDR3 DNA sequence: TGCAGCGTGGGAACAGGGAATGGGGGCTACACCTTC. It codes for CSVGTGNGGYTF.